The T cell receptor beta chain described here comes from a study of T cell changes during pregnancy in multiple sclerosis. CDR3 length equals 13 residues. V was pared by 3 bases and J by 3 bases, with 9 bases between. Germline CDR1 and CDR2: MNHEY and SMNVEV (reference sequence). Clones were read by immunoSEQ multiplex PCR, and TCRdb kept only the in-frame ones, dropping some. Of fewer than 110,000 clones listed, about 90% are singletons. Specimen: peripheral blood, collected after pregnancy. V gene TRBV27 combines with J gene TRBJ2-7; possible D gene TRBD2, 5 bases. The receptor was derived from a female donor with multiple sclerosis, enrolled in a pregnancy study. This CDR3 is CASSFPGNYEQYF. CDR3 sequence (DNA): TGTGCCAGCAGTTTCCCGGGGAACTACGAGCAGTACTTC.